This TCR beta chain was recovered during a study of blood T cell repertoires in COVID-19 (dated by TCRdb to 2018 to 2021). For the wider study: Samples covering the acute and convalescent phases of COVID-19 were provided by collaborators in the United States, Italy and Spain. The repertoires were released in a freely available public database meant as a resource for research on the immune response to SARS-CoV-2. Where available, HLA class I and class II types were taken from metadata supplied by the sample provider and were not determined by assay-based typing. The prospective study material was composed of cDNA or gDNA derived from T cells, B-cell-depleted T cells, or PBMCs. Samples were obtained from the ongoing ImmuneRACE study (first 160 participants) and from over a thousand subjects provided by 6 global collaborators. Deeply sampled blood TCRbeta repertoires from subjects exposed to, actively infected with, or recovered from COVID-19 were included in the dataset. A de-identified subject ID, COVID-19 status, age in years and sex were almost always included in the sample metadata. General findings and caveats noted by the study authors: How much clinical and demographic metadata was included differed by source and by participant, and the metadata was provided uncurated.

One collaborating source in Seattle enrolled patients while the patients were actively infected and followed the patients over time throughout the course of disease. Whole blood was collected in K2EDTA tubes by collaborating institutions according to the institutions' own protocols. For TCRbeta analysis, collaborators shipped samples in one of three forms: frozen whole blood, isolated PBMCs, or DNA extracted from either of those sample types. TCRbeta CDR3 regions were amplified from genomic DNA by means of the immunoSEQ Assay, a bias-controlled multiplex PCR. Per the source publication's procedure: Within the assay, amplification of reference gene primers was used to estimate how many nucleated cells each sample contained. Sequence reads were collapsed and filtered to measure the absolute abundance of every unique TCRbeta CDR3 rearrangement. Productive Simpson clonality was computed per sample as the square root of Simpson's diversity index over productive rearrangements. TCRdb retrieved this table from immuneACCESS and kept in-frame rearrangements only. Not all clones are present; in checked studies, unresolved V genes account for under half, and no reason is known for the remainder. From that table come the V and J calls and clone size; the DNA was used to work out D and trimming. The sample table holds about 270,000 clones, of which approximately 84% were seen once. The ten largest clones represent more than 1.1% of the sample.

As to this clone: Which antigen it targets is not known. Per-base qualities were not stored, and no clone one base away is much larger.

The specimen was peripheral blood. The TCR comes from a human donor with COVID-19, enrolled during active disease. The donor label of this sample is uncertain.

DNA sequence: TGTGCCAGCAGCCCCAGGATCACTAGCGGGTCCTACAATGAGCAGTTCTTC. Translated, this is CASSPRITSGSYNEQFF. This chain is built from TRBV9 and TRBJ2-1, and TRBD2 aligns with 9 junction nucleotides. Relative to germline, V is missing 4 bases and J is missing 1 base, with 9 bases of the junction outside any gene match. CDR1 is given as SGDLS and CDR2 as YYNGEE, both from the germline V gene. From the cysteine up to the phenylalanine, the CDR3 has a length of 17 residues. The retained sequence is limited to the CDR3, 51 bases, with the frame set at the first base.